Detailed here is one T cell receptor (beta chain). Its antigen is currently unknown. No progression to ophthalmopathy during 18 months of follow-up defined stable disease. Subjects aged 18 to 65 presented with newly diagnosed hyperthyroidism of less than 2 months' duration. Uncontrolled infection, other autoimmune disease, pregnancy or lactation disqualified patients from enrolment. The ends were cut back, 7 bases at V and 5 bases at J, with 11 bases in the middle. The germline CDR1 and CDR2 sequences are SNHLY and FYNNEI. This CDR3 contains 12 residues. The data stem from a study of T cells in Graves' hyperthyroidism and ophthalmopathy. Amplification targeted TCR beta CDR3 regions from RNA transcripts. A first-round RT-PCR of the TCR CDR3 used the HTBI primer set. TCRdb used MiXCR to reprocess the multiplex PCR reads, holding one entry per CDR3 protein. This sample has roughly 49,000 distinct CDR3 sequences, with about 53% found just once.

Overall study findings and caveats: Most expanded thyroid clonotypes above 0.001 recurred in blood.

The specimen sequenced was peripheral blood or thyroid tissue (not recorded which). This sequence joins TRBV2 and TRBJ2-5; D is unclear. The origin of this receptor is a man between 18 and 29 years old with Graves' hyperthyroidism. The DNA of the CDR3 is TGTGCCAGCACGGAAAGGGCTGAGACCCAGTACTTC. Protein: CASTERAETQYF. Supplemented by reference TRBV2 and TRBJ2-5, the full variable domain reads EPEVTQTPSHQVTQMGQEVILRCVPISNHLYFYWYRQILGQKVEFLVSFYNNEISEKSEIFDDQFSVERPDGSNFTLKIRSTKLEDSAMYFCASTERAETQYFGPGTRLLVL.